The TCR beta chain under discussion was sequenced for a study of T cells in Graves' hyperthyroidism and ophthalmopathy. Stability of Graves' hyperthyroidism was defined as absent ophthalmopathy progression within 18 months. Exclusion of patients followed from uncontrolled infection, other autoimmune disease, pregnancy or lactation. Whole-study findings and limits: Most expanded thyroid clonotypes above 0.001 recurred in blood.

The CDR3 consists of 13 residues. Germline CDR1 and CDR2: MRHNA and SNTAGT. Trimming pared 2 bases from V and 3 bases from J, leaving 4 bases between. The table lists this clonotype with many counts. Its antigen is currently unknown. Possible read error: a much larger clone is one base away. Researchers took RNA transcripts and amplified the TCR beta CDR3 regions from them. First-round RT-PCR of the TCR CDR3 relied on the HTBI primer set. In TCRdb, the multiplex PCR reads were re-called with MiXCR into one record per CDR3 protein. The data show approximately 510,000 distinct CDR3 sequences, with about a fifth seen just once and 26% held by the top ten.

Material for sequencing was blood. The J gene is TRBJ2-2, the V gene TRBV6-4; D is ambiguous. The sequence was obtained from a man younger than 35 with Graves' hyperthyroidism. The CDR3 spells CASSDGDTGELFF. The CDR3 coding sequence is TGTGCCAGCAGTGACGGGGACACCGGGGAGCTGTTTTTT.